The T cell receptor (beta chain) described here comes from a study of blood T cells in healthy people across ages. Per the germline V gene, CDR1 is MNHEY and CDR2 is SVGAGI. The CDR3 runs 13 residues. V was pared by 7 bases and J by 1 base, with 10 bases between. Alongside a J-beta primer mix, a sample-barcoded 5' primer served in a second PCR lasting about 7 to 11 cycles. One entry per CDR3 protein results from TCRdb running MiXCR on the 5' RACE reads. The sample includes some 710,000 distinct CDR3 sequences, 22% of them seen just once. The chain has TRBV6-5 and TRBJ1-1, with D perhaps matching TRBD1 (5 bases). Input material: blood. The clonotype originates from a man aged 65 to 79 in good health. CDR3 DNA: TGTGCCAGCATTGGCAGGGCGAACACTGAAGCTTTCTTT. This codes for CASIGRANTEAFF.